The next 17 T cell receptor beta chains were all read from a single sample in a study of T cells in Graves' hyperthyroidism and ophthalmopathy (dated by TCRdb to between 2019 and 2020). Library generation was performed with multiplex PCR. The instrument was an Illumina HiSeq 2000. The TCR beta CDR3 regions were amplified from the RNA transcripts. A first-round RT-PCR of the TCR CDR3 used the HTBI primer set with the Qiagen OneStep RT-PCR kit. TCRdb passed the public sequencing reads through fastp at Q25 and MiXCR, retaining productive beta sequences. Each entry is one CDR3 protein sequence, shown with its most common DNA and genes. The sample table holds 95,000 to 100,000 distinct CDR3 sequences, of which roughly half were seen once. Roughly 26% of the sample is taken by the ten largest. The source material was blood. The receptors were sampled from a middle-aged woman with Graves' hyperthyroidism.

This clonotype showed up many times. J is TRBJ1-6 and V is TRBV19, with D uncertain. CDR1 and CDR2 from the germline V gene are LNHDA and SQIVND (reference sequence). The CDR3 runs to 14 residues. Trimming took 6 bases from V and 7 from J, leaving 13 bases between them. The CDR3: CASRNFDWNSPLHF. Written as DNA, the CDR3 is TGTGCCAGTAGGAACTTTGACTGGAATTCACCCCTCCACTTT.

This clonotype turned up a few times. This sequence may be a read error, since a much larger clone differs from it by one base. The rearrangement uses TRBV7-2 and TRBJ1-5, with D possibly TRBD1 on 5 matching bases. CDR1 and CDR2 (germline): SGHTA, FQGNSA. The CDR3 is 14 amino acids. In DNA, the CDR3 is TGTGTCAGCAGCCGGGGGGATAGCAATCAGCCCCAGCATTTT. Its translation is CVSSRGDSNQPQHF.

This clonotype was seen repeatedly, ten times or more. The CDR3 sequence: CASSLSRGGDEQYF. The CDR3 DNA is TGCGCCAGCAGCCTAAGCCGGGGGGGGGACGAGCAGTACTTC. This rearrangement joins TRBV4-1 to TRBJ2-7, with TRBD2 matching over 8 bases. The V and J ends lost 4 bases and 5 bases, in that order; junction bases with no gene match: 7. The CDR3 has 14 amino acids. Germline CDR1 and CDR2: MGHRA and YSYEKL.

In DNA form, the CDR3 reads TGTGCCAGCAGCGGGACAGGGAACTATGGCTACACCTTC. It encodes CASSGTGNYGYTF. This sequence joins TRBV9 and TRBJ1-2; 8 bases are shared with TRBD1. Trimming cost V 3 bases and J 2 bases; bases outside gene matches: 0. This CDR3 is built from 13 residues. CDR1 is SGDLS and CDR2 is YYNGEE in the germline V gene.

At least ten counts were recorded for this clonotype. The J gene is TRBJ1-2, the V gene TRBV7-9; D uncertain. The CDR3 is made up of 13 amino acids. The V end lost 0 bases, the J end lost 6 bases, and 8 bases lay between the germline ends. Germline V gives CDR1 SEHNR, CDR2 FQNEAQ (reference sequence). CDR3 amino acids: CASSLASGNGYTF. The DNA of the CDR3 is TGTGCCAGCAGCTTAGCTTCCGGAAATGGCTACACCTTC.

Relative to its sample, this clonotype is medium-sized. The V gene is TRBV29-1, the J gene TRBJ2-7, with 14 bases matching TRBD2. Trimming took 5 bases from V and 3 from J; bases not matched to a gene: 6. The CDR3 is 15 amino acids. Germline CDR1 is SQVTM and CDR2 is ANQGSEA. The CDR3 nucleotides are TGCAGCGTTACGGGACTAGCGGGAGAATTCTACGAGCAGTACTTC. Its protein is CSVTGLAGEFYEQYF.

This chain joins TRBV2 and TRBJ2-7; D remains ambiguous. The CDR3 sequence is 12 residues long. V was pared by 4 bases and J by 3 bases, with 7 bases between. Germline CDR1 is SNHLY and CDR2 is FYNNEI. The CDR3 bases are TGTGCCAGCAGTGCATATGGCTACGAGCAGTACTTC. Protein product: CASSAYGYEQYF.

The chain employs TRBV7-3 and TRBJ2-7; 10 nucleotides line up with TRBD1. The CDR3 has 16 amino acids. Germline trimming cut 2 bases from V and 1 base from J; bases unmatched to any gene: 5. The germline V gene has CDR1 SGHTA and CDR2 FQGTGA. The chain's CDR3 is CASSLGDRGKSYEQYF. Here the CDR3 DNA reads TGTGCCAGCAGCTTAGGGGACAGGGGCAAATCCTACGAGCAGTACTTC. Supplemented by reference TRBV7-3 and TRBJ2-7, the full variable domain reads GAGVSQTPSNKVTEKGKYVELRCDPISGHTALYWYRQSLGQGPEFLIYFQGTGAADDSGLPNDRFFAVRPEGSVSTLKIQRTERGDSAVYLCASSLGDRGKSYEQYFGPGTRLTVT.

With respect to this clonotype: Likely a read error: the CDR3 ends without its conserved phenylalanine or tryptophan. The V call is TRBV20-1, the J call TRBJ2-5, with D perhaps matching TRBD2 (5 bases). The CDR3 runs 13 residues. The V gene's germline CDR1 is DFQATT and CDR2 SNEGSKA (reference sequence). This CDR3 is CSTSEGWGETQYL. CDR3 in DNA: TGCAGTACTAGTGAGGGCTGGGGTGAGACCCAGTACCTC.

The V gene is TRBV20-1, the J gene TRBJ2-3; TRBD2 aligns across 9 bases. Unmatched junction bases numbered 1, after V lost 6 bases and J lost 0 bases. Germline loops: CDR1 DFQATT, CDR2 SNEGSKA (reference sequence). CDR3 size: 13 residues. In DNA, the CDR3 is TGCAGTGCCACTAGCGGGAGCACAGATACGCAGTATTTT. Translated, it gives CSATSGSTDTQYF.

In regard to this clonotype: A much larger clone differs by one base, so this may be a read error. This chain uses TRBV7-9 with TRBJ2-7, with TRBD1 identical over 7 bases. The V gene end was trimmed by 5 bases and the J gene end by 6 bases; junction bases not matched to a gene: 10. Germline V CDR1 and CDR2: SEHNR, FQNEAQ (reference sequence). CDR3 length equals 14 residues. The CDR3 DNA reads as TGTGCCAGCAGCCCTTGGGACAGAGCCTGCGAGCAGTACTTC. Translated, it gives CASSPWDRACEQYF.

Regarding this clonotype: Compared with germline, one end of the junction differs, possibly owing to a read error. Written as DNA, the CDR3 is TGTGCCAGCAGCCTAGCGGGAGTAGGAGAGACCCAGTACTTC. Its protein is CASSLAGVGETQYF. This chain connects TRBV7-2 to TRBJ2-5; 10 bases match TRBD2. This CDR3 has 14 amino acids. Germline CDR1 SGHTA, CDR2 FQGNSA.

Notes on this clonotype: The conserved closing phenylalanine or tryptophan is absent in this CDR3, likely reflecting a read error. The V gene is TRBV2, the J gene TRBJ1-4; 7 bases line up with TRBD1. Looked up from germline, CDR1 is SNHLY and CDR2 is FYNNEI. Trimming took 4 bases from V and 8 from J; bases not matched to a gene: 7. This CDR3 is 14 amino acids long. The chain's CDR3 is CASSAGTADEKLFL. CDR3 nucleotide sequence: TGTGCCAGCAGTGCAGGGACAGCGGACGAAAAACTGTTTCTT.

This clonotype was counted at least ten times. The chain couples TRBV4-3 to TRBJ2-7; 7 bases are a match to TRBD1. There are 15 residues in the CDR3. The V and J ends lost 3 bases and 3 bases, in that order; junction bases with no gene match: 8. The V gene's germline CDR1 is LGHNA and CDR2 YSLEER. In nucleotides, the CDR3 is TGCGCCAGCAGCCAGGTATGGTCAGGGGGCTACGAGCAGTACTTC. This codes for CASSQVWSGGYEQYF.

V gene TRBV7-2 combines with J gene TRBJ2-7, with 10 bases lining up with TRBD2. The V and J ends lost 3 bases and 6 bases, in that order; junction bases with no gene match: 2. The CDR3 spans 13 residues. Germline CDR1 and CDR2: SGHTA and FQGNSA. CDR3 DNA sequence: TGTGCCAGCAGCTTTTTAGCGGGAGGCGAGCAGTACTTC. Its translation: CASSFLAGGEQYF.

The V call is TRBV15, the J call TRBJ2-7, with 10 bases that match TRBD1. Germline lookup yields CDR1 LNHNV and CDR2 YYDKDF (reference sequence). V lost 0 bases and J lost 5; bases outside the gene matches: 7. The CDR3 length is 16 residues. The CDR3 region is CATSRETGGAGDEQYF. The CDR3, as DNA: TGTGCCACCAGCAGAGAGACAGGGGGCGCGGGTGACGAGCAGTACTTC.

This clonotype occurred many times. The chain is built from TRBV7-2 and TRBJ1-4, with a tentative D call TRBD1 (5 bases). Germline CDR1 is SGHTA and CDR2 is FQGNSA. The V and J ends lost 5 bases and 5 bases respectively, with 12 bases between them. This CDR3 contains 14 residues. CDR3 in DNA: TGTGCCAGCAGCAAGGGGTTAGAGAATGAAAAACTGTTTTTT. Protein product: CASSKGLENEKLFF.